A single sample is the source of the 8 T cell receptor beta chains below, sequenced in a study of shared clonotypes between healthy human individuals. The protocol was immunoSEQ multiplex PCR, while the TCRdb copy is restricted to in-frame clones and leaves out a portion. Of fewer than 500,000 clones in the sample, approximately 79% were seen once. Input material: PBMCs. These TCRs come from a woman in her forties in good health. Some clones in this sample may be carry-over from other donors' samples.

Only one count was recorded for this clone. This chain joins TRBV7-8 and TRBJ2-6, with TRBD2 matching 7 bases. Germline CDR1 and CDR2: SGHVS and FQNEAQ. The CDR3 covers 16 residues. J gave up 0 bases and V 6 bases, and 5 bases lay outside the gene matches. The CDR3 coding sequence is TGTGCCAGCAGTCAAGGCGGGGGCTCTGGGGCCAACGTCCTGACTTTC. As protein: CASSQGGGSGANVLTF.

The chain is built from TRBV7-7 and TRBJ1-3; D ambiguous. V lost 8 bases and J 0 bases, leaving 17 bases between the germline ends. Germline V gene lookup returns CDR1 SSHAT and CDR2 FNYEAQ (reference sequence). CDR3 length: 16 residues. CDR3 amino acids: CASGVKEVSSGNTIYF. The DNA of the CDR3 is TGTGCCAGCGGGGTGAAAGAGGTGAGCTCTGGAAACACCATATATTTT.

V gene TRBV28 combines with J gene TRBJ1-5; D may be TRBD1 (5 bases). Trimming cost V 3 bases and J 7 bases, with 16 bases left between them. Germline loops: CDR1 MDHEN, CDR2 SYDVKM. CDR3 size: 15 residues. The CDR3 reads CASSFREGRGQPQHF. CDR3 DNA sequence: TGTGCCAGCAGTTTCCGGGAGGGGCGGGGACAGCCCCAGCATTTT.

Comment on this clone: This sample includes further DNA sequences coding for the same CDR3. The chain combines TRBV5-1 with TRBJ2-5, with D tentatively TRBD1 or TRBD2 (5 bases each). This CDR3 comprises 13 residues. V was cut by 0 bases and J by 4 bases, with 7 bases left in between. Germline V lookup: CDR1 SGHRS, CDR2 YFSETQ. The CDR3 is CASSLAGGETQYF. CDR3 bases: TGCGCCAGCAGCTTGGCTGGGGGAGAGACCCAGTACTTC.

The chain joins TRBV4-2 to TRBJ1-2, with no clear D. CDR1 is LGHNA, CDR2 YNFKEQ, per germline. The CDR3 covers 13 residues. Trimming cost V 4 bases and J 1 base, with 7 bases left between them. CDR3 in DNA: TGTGCCAGCAGCCCCCGAGGTAACTATGGCTACACCTTC. Amino acids: CASSPRGNYGYTF.

This chain connects TRBV19 to TRBJ1-1; the D is unclear. V was pared by 3 bases and J by 1 base, with 9 bases between. This CDR3 has 14 residues. Germline values: CDR1 LNHDA, CDR2 SQIVND (reference sequence). As DNA, the CDR3 is TGTGCCAGTAGTATCTCTACTGGGAACACTGAAGCTTTCTTT. The encoded protein is CASSISTGNTEAFF.

V is TRBV19 and J is TRBJ1-1, with 9 bases matching TRBD1. The CDR3 has 14 residues. Germline CDR1 reads LNHDA; CDR2 reads SQIVND (reference sequence). V shed 1 base, J shed 7 bases, and the junction held 4 bases outside the gene matches. The CDR3 region is CASSIAQGAGEAFF. In DNA form, the CDR3 reads TGTGCCAGTAGTATAGCACAGGGGGCTGGTGAAGCTTTCTTT.

The V and J genes are TRBV5-1 and TRBJ2-3, with 11 bases that match TRBD2. CDR1 is SGHRS, CDR2 YFSETQ, per germline. V lost 1 base to trimming and J lost 7 bases; unmatched junction nucleotides: 8. The CDR3 runs to 16 residues. CDR3 protein: CASSLFTSGSVNTQYF. The CDR3 nucleotides read TGCGCCAGCAGCTTGTTCACTAGCGGGAGTGTAAATACGCAGTATTTT.